The 18 T cell receptor beta chains below were found in one sample sequenced in a study of blood T cell repertoires in COVID-19. TCRdb's copy holds only in-frame clones and misses some; the assay was immunoSEQ multiplex PCR. The table shows some 90,000 clones, with 87% occurring only once. Material for sequencing was peripheral blood. These TCRs come from a woman in her sixties with COVID-19, enrolled during active disease.

The chain employs TRBV16 and TRBJ2-3; D is possibly TRBD2 (6 bases). The germline gives CDR1 KGHSY, CDR2 FQNENV. V lost 3 bases and J 0 bases, leaving 10 bases between the germline ends. The CDR3 is 15 amino acids. The CDR3 protein is CASSQGLLSTDTQYF. CDR3 sequence (DNA): TGTGCCAGCAGCCAGGGACTCCTTAGCACAGATACGCAGTATTTT. Based on the CDR3 plus reference TRBV16 and TRBJ2-3, the full variable domain is GEEVAQTPKHLVRGEGQKAKLYCAPIKGHSYVFWYQQVLKNEFKFLISFQNENVFDETGMPKERFSAKCLPNSPCSLEIQATKLEDSAVYFCASSQGLLSTDTQYFGPGTRLTVL.

The CDR3 sequence is CASRSRRNQPQHF. The CDR3, as DNA: TGTGCCAGTAGGAGTCGGAGGAATCAGCCCCAGCATTTT. The chain joins TRBV19 to TRBJ1-5; D not certain. CDR3 length: 13 amino acids. V was clipped by 6 bases and J by 4 bases, with 10 bases between them. CDR1 is LNHDA and CDR2 is SQIVND in the germline V gene (reference sequence).

The chain uses TRBV5-5 and TRBJ1-6; 9 positions agree with TRBD1. V lost 4 bases to trimming and J lost 8 bases; unmatched junction nucleotides: 16. The CDR3 runs 18 residues. Germline V CDR1 and CDR2: SGHKS, YYEKEE (reference sequence). The CDR3 nucleotides are TGTGCCAGCAGCGGCGGGGATAGGACAGGGGATTTTTATTCACCCCTCCACTTT. It is translated as CASSGGDRTGDFYSPLHF. Together with reference TRBV5-5 and TRBJ1-6, the CDR3 gives the full variable domain: DAGVTQSPTHLIKTRGQQVTLRCSPISGHKSVSWYQQVLGQGPQFIFQYYEKEERGRGNFPDRFSARQFPNYSSELNVNALLLGDSALYLCASSGGDRTGDFYSPLHFGNGTRLTVT.

The chain carries TRBV9 and TRBJ1-3; D unresolved. The germline V gene encodes CDR1 SGDLS and CDR2 YYNGEE. The CDR3 is 14 amino acids. V lost 0 bases to trimming and J lost 0 bases, with 4 bases between them. CDR3 nucleotides: TGTGCCAGCAGCGTAGGTCTCTCTGGAAACACCATATATTTT. Translated, it gives CASSVGLSGNTIYF.

The CDR3 nucleotides read TGTGCCAGAAGCAGCCTCAGGACTAGCGGGGGACCCCCCCCAGCCAAAAACATTCAGTACTTC. This sequence encodes CARSSLRTSGGPPPAKNIQYF. The V and J genes are TRBV7-5 and TRBJ2-4; the table's D call, TRBD2, was not checked against the DNA. TRBV7-5 is deemed a pseudogene. The CDR3 runs to 21 residues.

This chain connects TRBV5-1 to TRBJ2-2, with a tentative D call TRBD1 (6 bases). This CDR3 is built from 13 residues. CDR1 is SGHRS and CDR2 is YFSETQ in the germline V gene. The V gene lost 3 bases and the J gene lost 5 bases, with 8 bases spanning the gap. CDR3 protein: CASSWTATGELFF. In DNA, the CDR3 is TGCGCCAGCAGCTGGACAGCAACCGGGGAGCTGTTTTTT.

The chain couples TRBV2 to TRBJ1-1, with D possibly TRBD1 on 6 matching bases. V lost 6 bases, J lost 3 bases, and 11 bases lay in between. There are 13 residues in the CDR3. From germline, CDR1 is SNHLY and CDR2 FYNNEI. The CDR3 reads CASSGTPDTEAFF. The DNA for the CDR3 is TGTGCCAGCAGCGGGACACCCGACACTGAAGCTTTCTTT.

The chain employs TRBV5-1 and TRBJ1-1; the D is unclear. The CDR3 covers 13 residues. The germline V gene has CDR1 SGHRS and CDR2 YFSETQ. Trimming cost V 4 bases and J 0 bases, with 7 bases left between them. CDR3 coding DNA: TGCGCCAGCAGCCTAACTTTGAACACTGAAGCTTTCTTT. As protein: CASSLTLNTEAFF.

The rearrangement links TRBV5-1 to TRBJ2-1; possible D gene TRBD1, 8 bases. Germline V gives CDR1 SGHRS, CDR2 YFSETQ. The CDR3 is 15 amino acids. Trimming removed 4 bases at V and 6 bases at J, with 17 bases between. The CDR3 coding sequence is TGCGCCAGCAGCCTACAGGACAGGGAGGGCAATGAGCAGTTCTTC. Translation: CASSLQDREGNEQFF.

This clone has a single count. The chain links TRBV7-9 to TRBJ2-4, with D maybe TRBD1 (6 bases). Germline V lookup: CDR1 SEHNR, CDR2 FQNEAQ (reference sequence). The CDR3 covers 19 residues. V lost 5 bases, J lost 0 bases, and 23 bases lay in between. CDR3 residues: CASSRKTIGTPLAKNIQYF. In nucleotides, the CDR3 is TGTGCCAGCAGCCGAAAAACGATAGGGACACCCTTAGCCAAAAACATTCAGTACTTC.

The chain carries TRBV6-2 or TRBV6-3 and TRBJ1-2, with D tentatively TRBD1 (5 bases). Trimming pared 6 bases from V and 8 bases from J, leaving 16 bases between. From germline, CDR1 is MNHEY and CDR2 SVGEGT. This CDR3 has 13 amino acids. CDR3 sequence reads: CASSADTSGGYTF. Here the CDR3 DNA reads TGTGCCAGCAGCGCGGACACCTCGGGCGGCTACACCTTC.

V gene TRBV3-1 (or the pseudogene TRBV3-2) combines with J gene TRBJ2-3, with D perhaps matching TRBD1 (6 bases). Germline CDR1 and CDR2: LGHDT and YNNKEL (reference sequence). V was clipped by 6 bases and J by 5 bases, with 15 bases between them. The CDR3 consists of 14 residues. The CDR3 sequence: CASRSGQLQDTQYF. In DNA form, the CDR3 reads TGTGCCAGCAGATCAGGACAGCTACAAGATACGCAGTATTTT.

DNA for the CDR3: TGTGCCTGGAGTGTACAGCGGGGGGCCCAAGAGACCCAGTACTTC. It yields the protein CAWSVQRGAQETQYF. The gene calls are TRBV30 and TRBJ2-5; 9 nucleotides match TRBD2. V lost 0 bases and J lost 1; bases outside the gene matches: 3. This CDR3 has 15 amino acids. CDR1 is GTSNPN and CDR2 is SVGIG in the germline V gene (reference sequence).

V and J are TRBV4-1 and TRBJ2-1, with TRBD1 matching over 10 bases. CDR1 and CDR2 from the germline V gene are MGHRA and YSYEKL. V gave up 4 bases and J gave up 6 bases; unmatched junction bases: 6. The CDR3 is 15 amino acids. As DNA, the CDR3 is TGCGCCAGCAGCCCGCGACAGGGGGCGGCCAATGAGCAGTTCTTC. This codes for CASSPRQGAANEQFF.

The chain uses TRBV30 and TRBJ1-4, with 9 bases that match TRBD1. The CDR3 is made up of 15 amino acids. Germline-derived CDR1 and CDR2 are GTSNPN and SVGIG (reference sequence). V gave up 3 bases and J gave up 7 bases; unmatched junction bases: 9. DNA of the CDR3: TGTGCCTGGAGGACAGGGGGGAGGATGAGTGAAAAACTGTTTTTT. Its translation is CAWRTGGRMSEKLFF.

The chain links TRBV5-6 to TRBJ1-5, with no clear D. Per germline, CDR1 SGHDT and CDR2 YYEEEE. The CDR3 contains 14 residues. V was pared by 4 bases and J by 2 bases, with 10 bases between. The CDR3 region is CASSRAFGNQPQHF. In nucleotides, the CDR3 is TGTGCCAGCAGCCGCGCCTTTGGCAATCAGCCCCAGCATTTT.

This clone was counted only a few times. The chain is built from TRBV10-2 and TRBJ2-1, with 7 bases identical to TRBD1. With V trimmed by 7 bases and J by 6 bases, 6 bases remained unmatched. Germline V gene data show CDR1 as WSHSY and CDR2 as SAAADI. The CDR3 has 13 amino acids. The CDR3 DNA is TGCGCCAGCATTGGACAGGCCCGCAATGAGCAGTTCTTC. Translated: CASIGQARNEQFF.

V usage is TRBV2 and J usage is TRBJ1-3, with D tentatively TRBD1 (5 bases). Trimming cost V 4 bases and J 0 bases, with 10 bases left between them. Germline lookup yields CDR1 SNHLY and CDR2 FYNNEI. The CDR3 sequence is 15 residues long. The CDR3 here is CASSGQIFSGNTIYF. CDR3 nucleotide sequence: TGTGCCAGCAGTGGACAGATCTTCTCTGGAAACACCATATATTTT.